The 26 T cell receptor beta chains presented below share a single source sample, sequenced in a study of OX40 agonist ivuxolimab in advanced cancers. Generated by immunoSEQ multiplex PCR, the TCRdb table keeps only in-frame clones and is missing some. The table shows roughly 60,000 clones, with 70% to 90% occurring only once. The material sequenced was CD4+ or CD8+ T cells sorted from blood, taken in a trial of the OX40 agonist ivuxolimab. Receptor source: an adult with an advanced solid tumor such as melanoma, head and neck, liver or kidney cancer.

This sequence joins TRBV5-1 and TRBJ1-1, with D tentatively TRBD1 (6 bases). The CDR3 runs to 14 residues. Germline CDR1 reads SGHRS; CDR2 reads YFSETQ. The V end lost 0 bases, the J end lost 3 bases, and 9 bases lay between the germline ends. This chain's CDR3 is CASSLGAGDTEAFF. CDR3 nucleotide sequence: TGCGCCAGCAGCTTGGGGGCAGGGGACACTGAAGCTTTCTTT.

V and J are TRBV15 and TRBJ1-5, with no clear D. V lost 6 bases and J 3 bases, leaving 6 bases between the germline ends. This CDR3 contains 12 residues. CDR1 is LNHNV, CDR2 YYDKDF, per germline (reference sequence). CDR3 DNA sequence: TGTGCCACCAGTGGATACAATCAGCCCCAGCATTTT. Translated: CATSGYNQPQHF.

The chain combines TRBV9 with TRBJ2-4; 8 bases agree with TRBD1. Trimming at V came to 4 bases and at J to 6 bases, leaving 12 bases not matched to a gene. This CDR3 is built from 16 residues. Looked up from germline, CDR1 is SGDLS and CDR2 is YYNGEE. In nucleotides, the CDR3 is TGTGCCAGCAGCAACCAAATGGCCGGGACAGGAAACATTCAGTACTTC. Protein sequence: CASSNQMAGTGNIQYF.

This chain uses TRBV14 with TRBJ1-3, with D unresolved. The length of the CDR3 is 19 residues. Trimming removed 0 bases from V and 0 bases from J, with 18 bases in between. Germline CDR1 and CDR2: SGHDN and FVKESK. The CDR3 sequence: CASSQDRGSGLYSGNTIYF. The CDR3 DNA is TGTGCCAGCAGCCAAGATCGGGGAAGCGGTTTATACTCTGGAAACACCATATATTTT. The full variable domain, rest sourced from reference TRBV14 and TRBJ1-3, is EAGVTQFPSHSVIEKGQTVTLRCDPISGHDNLYWYRRVMGKEIKFLLHFVKESKQDESGMPNNRFLAERTGGTYSTLKVQPAELEDSGVYFCASSQDRGSGLYSGNTIYFGEGSWLTVV.

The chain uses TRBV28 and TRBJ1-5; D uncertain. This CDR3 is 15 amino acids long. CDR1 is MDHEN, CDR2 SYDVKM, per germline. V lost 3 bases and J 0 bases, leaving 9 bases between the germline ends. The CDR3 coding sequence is TGTGCCAGCAGTTTGGGAGGGAATAGCAATCAGCCCCAGCATTTT. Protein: CASSLGGNSNQPQHF.

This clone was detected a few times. The CDR3 loop is CASSPVPGQGSEQYF. CDR3 DNA: TGTGCCAGCTCACCAGTTCCGGGACAGGGATCCGAGCAGTACTTC. This chain uses TRBV18 with TRBJ2-7, with TRBD1 identical over 9 bases. Losses at the gene ends were 2 bases for V and 6 bases for J; bases not matched to a gene: 8. CDR3 length: 15 amino acids. CDR1 KGHSH and CDR2 LQKENI come from the germline V gene.

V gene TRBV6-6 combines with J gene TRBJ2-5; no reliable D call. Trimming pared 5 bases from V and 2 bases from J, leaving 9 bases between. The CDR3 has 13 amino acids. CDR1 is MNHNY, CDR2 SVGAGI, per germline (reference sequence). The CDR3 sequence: CASSRSAQETQYF. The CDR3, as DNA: TGTGCCAGCAGTCGGAGCGCACAAGAGACCCAGTACTTC.

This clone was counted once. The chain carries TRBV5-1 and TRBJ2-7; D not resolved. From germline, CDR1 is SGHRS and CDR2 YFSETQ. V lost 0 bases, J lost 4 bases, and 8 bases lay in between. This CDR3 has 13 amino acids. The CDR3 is CASSLALDYEQYF. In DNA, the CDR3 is TGCGCCAGCAGCTTGGCCTTGGATTACGAGCAGTACTTC.

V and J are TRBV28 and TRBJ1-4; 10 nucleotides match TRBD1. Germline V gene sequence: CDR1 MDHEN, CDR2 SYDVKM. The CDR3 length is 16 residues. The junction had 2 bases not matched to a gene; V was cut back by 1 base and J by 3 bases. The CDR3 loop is CASSLLDRGANEKLFF. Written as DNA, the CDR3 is TGTGCCAGCAGTTTATTGGACAGGGGGGCTAATGAAAAACTGTTTTTT.

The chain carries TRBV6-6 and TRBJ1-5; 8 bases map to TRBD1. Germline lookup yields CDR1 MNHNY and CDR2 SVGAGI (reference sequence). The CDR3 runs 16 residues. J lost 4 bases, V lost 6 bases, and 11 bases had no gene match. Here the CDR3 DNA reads TGTGCCAGCAGGGGAGACAGGGGTGGCCCAAATCAGCCCCAGCATTTT. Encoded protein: CASRGDRGGPNQPQHF.

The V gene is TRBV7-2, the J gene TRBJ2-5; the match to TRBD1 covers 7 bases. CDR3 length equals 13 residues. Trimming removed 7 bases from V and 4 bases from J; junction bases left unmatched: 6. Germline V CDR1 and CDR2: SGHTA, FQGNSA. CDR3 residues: CASNDRVGETQYF. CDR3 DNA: TGTGCCAGCAACGACAGGGTGGGAGAGACCCAGTACTTC. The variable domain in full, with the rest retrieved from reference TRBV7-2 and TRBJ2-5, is GAGVSQSPSNKVTEKGKDVELRCDPISGHTALYWYRQSLGQGLEFLIYFQGNSAPDKSGLPSDRFSAERTGGSVSTLTIQRTQQEDSAVYLCASNDRVGETQYFGPGTRLLVL.

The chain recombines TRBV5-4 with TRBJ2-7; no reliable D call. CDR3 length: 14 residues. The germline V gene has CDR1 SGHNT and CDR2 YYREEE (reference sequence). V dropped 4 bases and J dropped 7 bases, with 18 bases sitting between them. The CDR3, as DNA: TGTGCCAGCAGCACGGGCGACTCCCGCCAAGAGCAGTACTTC. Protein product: CASSTGDSRQEQYF.

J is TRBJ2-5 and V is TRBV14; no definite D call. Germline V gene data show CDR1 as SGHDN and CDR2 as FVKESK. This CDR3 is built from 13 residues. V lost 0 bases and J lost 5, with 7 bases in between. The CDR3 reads CASSQESWETQYF. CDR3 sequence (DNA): TGTGCCAGCAGCCAAGAGTCCTGGGAGACCCAGTACTTC.

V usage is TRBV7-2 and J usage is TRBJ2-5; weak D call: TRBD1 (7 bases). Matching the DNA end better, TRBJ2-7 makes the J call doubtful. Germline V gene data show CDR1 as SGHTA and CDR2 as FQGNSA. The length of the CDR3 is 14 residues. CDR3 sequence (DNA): TGTGCCAGCAGGCAGGGGGGCACGTCCTACGAGCAGTACTTC. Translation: CASRQGGTSYEQYF.

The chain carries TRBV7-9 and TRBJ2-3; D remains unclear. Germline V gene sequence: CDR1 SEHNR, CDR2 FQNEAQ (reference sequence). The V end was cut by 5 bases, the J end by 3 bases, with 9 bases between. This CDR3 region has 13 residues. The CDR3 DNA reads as TGTGCCAGCAGCCGACGTGAGACAGATACGCAGTATTTT. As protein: CASSRRETDTQYF.

As DNA, the CDR3 is TGCAGCGCAGGTACCGGGACTAGCCAACAAGAGACCCAGTACTTC. Its protein is CSAGTGTSQQETQYF. The chain recombines TRBV29-1 with TRBJ2-5; the match to TRBD2 covers 9 bases. CDR3 size: 15 residues. Germline V CDR1 and CDR2: SQVTM, ANQGSEA. The J segment lost 2 bases and the V segment lost 7 bases, leaving 11 bases of the junction unmatched.

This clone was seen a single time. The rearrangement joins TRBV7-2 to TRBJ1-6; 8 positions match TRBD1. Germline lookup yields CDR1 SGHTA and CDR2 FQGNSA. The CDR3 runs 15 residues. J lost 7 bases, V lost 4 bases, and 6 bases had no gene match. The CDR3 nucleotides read TGTGCCAGCAGCTCGCCAGGGGGCGAGAATTCACCCCTCCACTTT. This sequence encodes CASSSPGGENSPLHF. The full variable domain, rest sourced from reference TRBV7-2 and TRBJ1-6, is GAGVSQSPSNKVTEKGKDVELRCDPISGHTALYWYRQSLGQGLEFLIYFQGNSAPDKSGLPSDRFSAERTGGSVSTLTIQRTQQEDSAVYLCASSSPGGENSPLHFGNGTRLTVT.

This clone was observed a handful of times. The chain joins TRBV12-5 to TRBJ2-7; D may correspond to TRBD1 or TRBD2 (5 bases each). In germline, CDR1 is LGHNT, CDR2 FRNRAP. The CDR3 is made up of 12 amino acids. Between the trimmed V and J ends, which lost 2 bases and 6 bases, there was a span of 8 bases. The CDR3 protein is CASGLTRGEQYF. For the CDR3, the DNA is TGTGCTAGTGGTTTGACGAGGGGCGAGCAGTACTTC.

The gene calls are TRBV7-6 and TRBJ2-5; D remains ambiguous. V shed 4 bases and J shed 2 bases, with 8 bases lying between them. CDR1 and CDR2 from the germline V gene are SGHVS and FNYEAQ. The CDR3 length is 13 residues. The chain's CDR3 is CASSSVRQETQYF. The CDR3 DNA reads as TGTGCCAGCAGCTCCGTCAGGCAAGAGACCCAGTACTTC.

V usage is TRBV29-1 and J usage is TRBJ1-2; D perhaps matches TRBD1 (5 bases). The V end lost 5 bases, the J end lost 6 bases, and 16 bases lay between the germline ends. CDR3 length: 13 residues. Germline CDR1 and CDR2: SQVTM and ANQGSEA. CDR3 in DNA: TGCAGCGTTCGGTCAGGGCCTTCCAATGGCTACACCTTC. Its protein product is CSVRSGPSNGYTF.

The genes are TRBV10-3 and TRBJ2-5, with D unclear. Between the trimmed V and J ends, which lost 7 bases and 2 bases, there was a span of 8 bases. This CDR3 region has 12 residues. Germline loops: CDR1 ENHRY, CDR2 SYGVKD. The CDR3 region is CAITDTQETQYF. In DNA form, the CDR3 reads TGTGCCATCACAGACACTCAAGAGACCCAGTACTTC.

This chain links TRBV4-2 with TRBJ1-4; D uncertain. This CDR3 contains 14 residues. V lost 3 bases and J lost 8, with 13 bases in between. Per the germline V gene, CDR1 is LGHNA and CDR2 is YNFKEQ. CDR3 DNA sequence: TGTGCCAGCAGCCATTTGGGGAGCGGGGAAAAACTGTTTTTT. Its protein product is CASSHLGSGEKLFF.

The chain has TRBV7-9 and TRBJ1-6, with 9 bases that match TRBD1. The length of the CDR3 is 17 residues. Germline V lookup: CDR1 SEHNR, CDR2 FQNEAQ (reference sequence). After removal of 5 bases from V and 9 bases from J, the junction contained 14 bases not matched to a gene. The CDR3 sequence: CASSATPGTGISSPLHF. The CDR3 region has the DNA TGTGCCAGCAGCGCGACCCCCGGGACAGGGATCAGTTCACCCCTCCACTTT.

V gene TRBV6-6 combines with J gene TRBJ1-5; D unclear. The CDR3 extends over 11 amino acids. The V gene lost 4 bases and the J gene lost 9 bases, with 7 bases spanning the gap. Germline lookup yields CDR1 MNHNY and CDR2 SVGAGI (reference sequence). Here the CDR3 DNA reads TGTGCCAGCAGTTCGGTAGGGCCCCAGCATTTT. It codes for CASSSVGPQHF.

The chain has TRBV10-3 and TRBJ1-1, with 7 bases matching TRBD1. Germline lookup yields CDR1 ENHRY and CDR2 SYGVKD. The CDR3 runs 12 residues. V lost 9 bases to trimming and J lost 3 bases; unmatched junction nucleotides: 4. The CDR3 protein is CAINQGDTEAFF. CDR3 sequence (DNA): TGTGCCATAAACCAGGGGGACACTGAAGCTTTCTTT.

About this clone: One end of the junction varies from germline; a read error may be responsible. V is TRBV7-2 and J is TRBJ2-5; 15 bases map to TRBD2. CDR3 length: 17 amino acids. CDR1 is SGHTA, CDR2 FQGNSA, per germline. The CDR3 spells CASSLGLAGGVQKTQYF. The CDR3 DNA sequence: TGTGCCAGCAGCTTGGGACTAGCGGGGGGCGTCCAAAAGACCCAGTACTTC.